Listed below are T cell receptor beta chains from one sample, sequenced in a study of cytomegalovirus exposure and HLA in healthy donors. TCRdb keeps only in-frame clones here, not all; method: immunoSEQ multiplex PCR. The sample gives some 200,000 clones, around 83% of which show up once; around 1.5% is in the top ten. Sequencing used PBMCs. The receptors derive from a man aged 50 to 59 in good health and CMV-seronegative. CDR3s include the opening cysteine and the closing phenylalanine or tryptophan. Each record gives: CDR3 protein, V gene, clone size, J gene. Rows may omit the clone size; those that give it use once, few, many or a size class.

CASSYDRGRDTGELFF TRBV2 - TRBJ2-2
CASRDRGARNIQYF TRBV2 - TRBJ2-4
CAWRGGTGASYEQYF TRBV30 - TRBJ2-7
CASRKTGGTDTQYF TRBV4-1 - TRBJ2-3
CASSFPQGASQPQHF TRBV28 once TRBJ1-5
CASSEAENTQYF TRBV2 - TRBJ2-3
CASSTWTANTEAFF TRBV19 - TRBJ1-1
CASSPFPDRVNEQFF TRBV7-2 - TRBJ2-1
CASSPGQALTNEKLFF TRBV5-1 - TRBJ1-4
CASSVAGQGLAFF TRBV19 - TRBJ1-1
CASSSGGQDEKLFF TRBV7-9 few TRBJ1-4
CASSLEGPGQGLSPLHF TRBV7-6 - TRBJ1-6
CASSIQQGYSYEQYF TRBV19 - TRBJ2-7
CASSAGSDTDTQYF TRBV2 - TRBJ2-3
CASTTDRGSNQPQHF TRBV6-5 - TRBJ1-5
CASKLWGGETQYF TRBV7-2 - TRBJ2-5
CASSPMTGNSPLHF TRBV7-8 - TRBJ1-6
CASSQDLRLDHTGELFF TRBV4-3 - TRBJ2-2
CASSLVDTEAFF TRBV13 few TRBJ1-1
CATSRSLALEYEQYF TRBV15 once TRBJ2-7
CASSSRLAGVHEQYF TRBV27 once TRBJ2-7
CASRGSGRGNEQFF TRBV7-9 - TRBJ2-1
CASSTSRRQGPLQETQYF TRBV19 - TRBJ2-5
CASRRDRSYNEQFF TRBV6-5 - TRBJ2-1
CASNEGGSYGYTF TRBV6-1 - TRBJ1-2
CASSVVSSGNTGELFF TRBV9 - TRBJ2-2
CASSLRFSDTQYF TRBV6-5 - TRBJ2-3
CASSELQGRNTGELFF TRBV6-1 - TRBJ2-2
CASSTADMNSPLHF TRBV4-1 - TRBJ1-6
CASSPRLVVGPDTQYF TRBV7-9 once TRBJ2-3
CASSRITGTALHF TRBV4-2 - TRBJ1-6
CASSLAERTNIYEQYF TRBV13 - -
CASSQGGYNSPLHF TRBV7-9 - TRBJ1-6
CASRAGTGRYEQYF TRBV5-4 - TRBJ2-7
CASSPGQAPAGKQYF TRBV6-5 - TRBJ2-7
CASSVDLRGYTF TRBV5-6 - TRBJ1-2
CASSLGPGTAYGYTF TRBV5-5 - TRBJ1-2
CASSLRGGGNIQYF TRBV5-6 - TRBJ2-4
CSALSDEQFF TRBV20-1 - TRBJ2-1
CASSDKLAGDREQFF TRBV10-2 - TRBJ2-1
CASSVEGGLGTQYF TRBV9 - TRBJ2-5
CASIEEGDRCFNYGYTF TRBV9 - TRBJ1-2
CASSGTGVTEAFF TRBV4-3 - TRBJ1-1
CASSLTGGTLETQYF TRBV7-3 - TRBJ2-5
CASYTVGRGLYGYTF TRBV7-9 - TRBJ1-2